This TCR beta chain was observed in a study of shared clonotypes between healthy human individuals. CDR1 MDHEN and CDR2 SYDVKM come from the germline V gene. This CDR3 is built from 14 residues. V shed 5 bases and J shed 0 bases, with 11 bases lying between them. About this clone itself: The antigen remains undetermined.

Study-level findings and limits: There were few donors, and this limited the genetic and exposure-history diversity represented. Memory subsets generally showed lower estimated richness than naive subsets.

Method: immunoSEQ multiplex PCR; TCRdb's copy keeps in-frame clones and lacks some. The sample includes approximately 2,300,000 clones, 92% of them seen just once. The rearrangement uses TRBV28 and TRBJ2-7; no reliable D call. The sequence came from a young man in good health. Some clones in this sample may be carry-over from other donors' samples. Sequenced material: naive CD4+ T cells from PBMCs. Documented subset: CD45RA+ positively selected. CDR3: CASSQTELSYEQYF. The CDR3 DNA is TGTGCCAGCAGTCAAACCGAGCTCTCCTACGAGCAGTACTTC.